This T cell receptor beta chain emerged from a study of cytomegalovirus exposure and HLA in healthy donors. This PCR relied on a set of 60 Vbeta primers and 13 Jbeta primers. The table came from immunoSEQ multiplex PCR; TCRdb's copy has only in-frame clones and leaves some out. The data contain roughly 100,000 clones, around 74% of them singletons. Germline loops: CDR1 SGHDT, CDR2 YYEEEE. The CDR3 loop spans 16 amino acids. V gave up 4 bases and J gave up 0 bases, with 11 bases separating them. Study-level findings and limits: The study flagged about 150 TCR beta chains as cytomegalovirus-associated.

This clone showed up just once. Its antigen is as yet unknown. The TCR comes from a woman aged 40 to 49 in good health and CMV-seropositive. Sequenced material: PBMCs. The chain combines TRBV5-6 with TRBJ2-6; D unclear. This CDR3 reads CASSLLVSSGANVLTF. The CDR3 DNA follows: TGTGCCAGCAGCCTGCTAGTCAGCTCTGGGGCCAACGTCCTGACTTTC.